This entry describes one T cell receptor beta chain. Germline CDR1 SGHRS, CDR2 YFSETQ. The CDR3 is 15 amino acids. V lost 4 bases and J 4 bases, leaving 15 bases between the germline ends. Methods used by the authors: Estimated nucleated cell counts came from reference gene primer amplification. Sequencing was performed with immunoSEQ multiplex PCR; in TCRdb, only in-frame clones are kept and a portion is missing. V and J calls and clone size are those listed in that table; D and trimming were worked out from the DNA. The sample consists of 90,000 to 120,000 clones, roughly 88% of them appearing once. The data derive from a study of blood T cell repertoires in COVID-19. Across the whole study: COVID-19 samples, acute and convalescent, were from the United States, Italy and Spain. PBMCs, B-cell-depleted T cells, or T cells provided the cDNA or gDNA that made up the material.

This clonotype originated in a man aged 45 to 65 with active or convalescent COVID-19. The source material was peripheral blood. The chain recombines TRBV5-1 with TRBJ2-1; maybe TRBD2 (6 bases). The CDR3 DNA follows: TGCGCCAGCAGCCCCCGGGAGAGCCATTACAATGAGCAGTTCTTC. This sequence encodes CASSPRESHYNEQFF. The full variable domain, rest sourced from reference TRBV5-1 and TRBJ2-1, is KAGVTQTPRYLIKTRGQQVTLSCSPISGHRSVSWYQQTPGQGLQFLFEYFSETQRNKGNFPGRFSGRQFSNSRSEMNVSTLELGDSALYLCASSPRESHYNEQFFGPGTRLTVL.